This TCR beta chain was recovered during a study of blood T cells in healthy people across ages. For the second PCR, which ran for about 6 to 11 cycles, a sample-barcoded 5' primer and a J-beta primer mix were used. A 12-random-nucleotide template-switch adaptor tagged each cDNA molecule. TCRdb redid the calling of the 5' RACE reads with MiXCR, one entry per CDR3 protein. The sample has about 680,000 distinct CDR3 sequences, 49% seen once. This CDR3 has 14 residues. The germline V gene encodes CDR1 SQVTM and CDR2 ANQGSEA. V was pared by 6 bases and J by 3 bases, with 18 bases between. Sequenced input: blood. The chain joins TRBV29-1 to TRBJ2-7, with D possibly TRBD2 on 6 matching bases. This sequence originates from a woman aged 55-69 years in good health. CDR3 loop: CSVAGLPFHYEQYF. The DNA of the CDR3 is TGCAGCGTCGCGGGACTCCCTTTTCACTACGAGCAGTACTTC.